Listed here are 17 T cell receptor beta chains from one sample, sequenced in a study of cytomegalovirus exposure and HLA in healthy donors. In the PCR, 60 Vbeta and 13 Jbeta primers were used. Produced via immunoSEQ multiplex PCR; TCRdb's table is partial and in-frame only. This sample yields 100,000 to 150,000 clones, of which about 8.5% are seen a single time; under 7% belongs to the top ten. The sequenced material came from PBMCs. Receptors originate from a man aged 35 to 55 in good health and CMV-seronegative.

This clone showed up just a few times. The genes are TRBV7-9 and TRBJ1-1; D remains unclear. V was pared by 5 bases and J by 3 bases, with 13 bases between. CDR3 length: 14 residues. Germline V gene sequence: CDR1 SEHNR, CDR2 FQNEAQ (reference sequence). The CDR3 spells CASSLFAGDTEAFF. DNA for the CDR3: TGTGCCAGCAGCCTCTTTGCAGGCGACACTGAAGCTTTCTTT.

There are a few counts of this clone. The V and J genes are TRBV5-4 and TRBJ2-1; no definite D call. From germline, CDR1 is SGHNT and CDR2 YYREEE (reference sequence). The germline V and J ends were trimmed by 0 bases and 2 bases, with 6 bases remaining between them. This CDR3 comprises 14 residues. The CDR3 nucleotides read TGTGCCAGCAGCTTGGGCCCGGCCTACAATGAGCAGTTCTTC. Protein sequence: CASSLGPAYNEQFF.

This CDR3 is CASRDLGGGGNEQFF. CDR3 bases: TGTGCCAGCCGAGACTTAGGCGGGGGCGGGAATGAGCAGTTCTTC. The gene calls are TRBV2 and TRBJ2-1; D is possibly TRBD2 (7 bases). CDR1 is SNHLY, CDR2 FYNNEI, per germline. The CDR3 loop spans 15 amino acids. Trimming stripped 8 bases from V and 7 bases from J, with 21 bases between.

The chain uses TRBV2 and TRBJ2-1, with unresolved D. CDR1 SNHLY and CDR2 FYNNEI come from the germline V gene. The CDR3 consists of 13 residues. V dropped 7 bases and J dropped 8 bases, with 15 bases sitting between them. CDR3 DNA: TGTGCCAGCACTCCTTTGGAGTCTTATGAGCAGTTCTTC. Protein: CASTPLESYEQFF.

The rearrangement joins TRBV4-2 to TRBJ2-3; 12 positions agree with TRBD2. This CDR3 is 19 amino acids long. V gave up 0 bases and J gave up 0 bases; unmatched junction bases: 7. Germline CDR1 LGHNA, CDR2 YNFKEQ. The CDR3 region is CASSQDPTSGGNSTDTQYF. In DNA form, the CDR3 reads TGTGCCAGCAGCCAAGATCCAACTAGCGGGGGGAATAGCACAGATACGCAGTATTTT.

This chain uses TRBV7-9 with TRBJ2-1; D perhaps matches TRBD2 (6 bases). Germline assignment: CDR1 SEHNR and CDR2 FQNEAQ (reference sequence). Trimming removed 1 base at V and 0 bases at J, with 16 bases between. The length of the CDR3 is 18 residues. The CDR3 DNA is TGTGCCAGCAGCTTAGGGAGGGCAGGCACAAGCTCCTACAATGAGCAGTTCTTC. Translated, it gives CASSLGRAGTSSYNEQFF.

This clone was seen a few times. The chain couples TRBV28 to TRBJ1-2; TRBD1 aligns across 10 bases. Germline loops: CDR1 MDHEN, CDR2 SYDVKM. The V and J ends lost 6 bases and 4 bases, in that order; junction bases with no gene match: 5. The CDR3 runs to 14 residues. Here the CDR3 DNA reads TGTGCCAGCAGCGGGACAGGGGCCGGCTATGGCTACACCTTC. Amino acids: CASSGTGAGYGYTF.

This rearrangement joins TRBV6-6 to TRBJ2-1, with D perhaps TRBD2 (5 bases). The CDR3 is 16 residues long. The germline CDR1 and CDR2 sequences are MNHNY and SVGAGI (reference sequence). Between the trimmed V and J ends, which lost 0 bases and 6 bases, there was a span of 15 bases. The CDR3 DNA is TGTGCCAGCAGTTACTCGGTCACTGGAGGCGTCAATGAGCAGTTCTTC. Translated: CASSYSVTGGVNEQFF.

This clone was seen only a few times. The chain uses TRBV5-5 and TRBJ2-3; D is perhaps TRBD1 (6 bases). Germline CDR1 and CDR2: SGHKS and YYEKEE (reference sequence). The CDR3 length is 13 residues. The V end was cut by 4 bases, the J end by 0 bases, with 6 bases between. The CDR3 reads CASSDRSTDTQYF. CDR3 in DNA: TGTGCCAGCAGCGACAGGAGCACAGATACGCAGTATTTT.

This clone was detected only a few times. The gene calls are TRBV27 and TRBJ2-5; 9 positions match TRBD2. V dropped 6 bases and J dropped 1; count of bases not matched to a gene: 9. Per the germline V gene, CDR1 is MNHEY and CDR2 is SMNVEV (reference sequence). This CDR3 spans 16 amino acids. For the CDR3, the DNA is TGTGCCAGCAGCCCTCGAGTAGCGGGGGCCCAAGAGACCCAGTACTTC. Translation gives CASSPRVAGAQETQYF.

This sequence joins TRBV7-9 and TRBJ1-2; D possibly corresponds to TRBD1 (6 bases). The CDR3 is 14 amino acids. V lost 1 base and J 8 bases, leaving 14 bases between the germline ends. The germline V gene has CDR1 SEHNR and CDR2 FQNEAQ (reference sequence). The CDR3 spells CASSLVAGGSGYTF. CDR3 nucleotides: TGTGCCAGCAGCTTAGTGGCGGGGGGCAGCGGCTACACCTTC.

This clone was seen only a few times. This rearrangement joins TRBV6-1 to TRBJ2-5, with D perhaps TRBD2 (6 bases). This CDR3 spans 15 amino acids. Per the germline V gene, CDR1 is MNHNS and CDR2 is SASEGT. Trimming took off 2 bases at V and 5 bases at J, with 15 bases between the two ends. This CDR3 reads CASSELAGRDETQYF. The CDR3 DNA is TGTGCCAGCAGTGAATTGGCGGGGCGGGATGAGACCCAGTACTTC.

This clone turned up a few times. This sample also contains other DNA sequences that code for the same CDR3. This chain connects TRBV5-1 to TRBJ1-1; TRBD1 might be the D (5 bases). This CDR3 comprises 16 residues. Germline CDR1 is SGHRS and CDR2 is YFSETQ. Trimming left V 1 base short and J 0 bases short, with 13 bases between. This CDR3 reads CASSLTRQTMNTEAFF. CDR3 nucleotide sequence: TGCGCCAGCAGCTTGACCAGACAGACCATGAACACTGAAGCTTTCTTT.

In this sample, this clone turned up a few times. This sequence joins TRBV19 and TRBJ1-1; D is undetermined. Germline assignment: CDR1 LNHDA and CDR2 SQIVND (reference sequence). Trimming took off 4 bases at V and 3 bases at J, with 9 bases between the two ends. This CDR3 comprises 13 residues. Here the CDR3 reads CASSKVGDTEAFF. The CDR3 DNA follows: TGTGCCAGTAGTAAGGTGGGAGACACTGAAGCTTTCTTT. Supplemented by reference TRBV19 and TRBJ1-1, the full variable domain reads DGGITQSPKYLFRKEGQNVTLSCEQNLNHDAMYWYRQDPGQGLRLIYYSQIVNDFQKGDIAEGYSVSREKKESFPLTVTSAQKNPTAFYLCASSKVGDTEAFFGQGTRLTVV.

This rearrangement joins TRBV7-2 to TRBJ2-6; 9 positions match TRBD1. J gave up 1 base and V 5 bases, and 6 bases lay outside the gene matches. The CDR3 spans 17 residues. Germline V gives CDR1 SGHTA, CDR2 FQGNSA. CDR3 sequence (DNA): TGTGCCAGCAGCACCGGGACAGGGCTTTCTGGGGCCAACGTCCTGACTTTC. This encodes CASSTGTGLSGANVLTF. Full variable domain (rest looked up from reference TRBV7-2 and TRBJ2-6): GAGVSQSPSNKVTEKGKDVELRCDPISGHTALYWYRQSLGQGLEFLIYFQGNSAPDKSGLPSDRFSAERTGGSVSTLTIQRTQQEDSAVYLCASSTGTGLSGANVLTFGAGSRLTVL.

The chain has TRBV14 and TRBJ1-2, with 9 bases matching TRBD1. This CDR3 is built from 15 residues. Losses at the gene ends were 4 bases for V and 7 bases for J; bases not matched to a gene: 10. Germline CDR1 reads SGHDN; CDR2 reads FVKESK. The CDR3 loop is CASSPPPDRGFGYTF. Here the CDR3 DNA reads TGTGCCAGCAGCCCCCCCCCGGACAGGGGTTTTGGCTACACCTTC. Drawing the rest from reference TRBV14 and TRBJ1-2, the complete variable domain is EAGVTQFPSHSVIEKGQTVTLRCDPISGHDNLYWYRRVMGKEIKFLLHFVKESKQDESGMPNNRFLAERTGGTYSTLKVQPAELEDSGVYFCASSPPPDRGFGYTFGSGTRLTVV.

This clone has only a few counts. The chain carries TRBV19 and TRBJ1-2; 8 nucleotides match TRBD1. Germline assignment: CDR1 LNHDA and CDR2 SQIVND (reference sequence). The CDR3 is made up of 14 amino acids. J was trimmed by 6 bases and V by 5 bases; bases with no gene match: 8. CDR3 DNA sequence: TGTGCCAGTAGTCCAGAGGACAGGGTCCATGGCTACACCTTC. Protein: CASSPEDRVHGYTF.